This T cell receptor (beta chain) was identified during a study of circulating CD8 cells and anti-PD-1 response in melanoma. The germline CDR1 and CDR2 sequences are SNHLY and FYNNEI. The CDR3 length is 10 residues. Using approximately 16 ng of total RNA, TCR libraries were made with the QIAseq Immune Repertoire TCR panel. TCRdb processed the reads anew with MiXCR; each CDR3 protein has one entry. The table includes fewer than 750 distinct CDR3 sequences, around a tenth detected once. Live CD3+CD8+TCRalphabeta+ cells were sorted into four subsets by PD-1 and/or TIGIT. This clonotype has a handful of counts. A read error may produce the germline difference seen at one junction end.

This clonotype was obtained from a human donor with melanoma. This material consisted of CD8+ T cells from PBMCs, taken at baseline or after one month of anti-PD-1 therapy (not recorded which). The chain joins TRBV2 to TRBJ1-1; D remains unclear. CDR3 amino acids: CATAGTEALF. CDR3 DNA sequence: TGTGCCACCGCTGGCACTGAAGCTCTCTTT.